Listed here are 3 T cell receptor beta chains from one sample, sequenced in a study of persistence of HIV-infected CD4 T cells. This was the immunoSEQ version 4 assay in survey mode. TCRdb keeps only in-frame clones here, not all; method: immunoSEQ multiplex PCR. Among over 15,000 clones listed, 65% were seen once. Antigens for these TCRs are unknown. Cells were stimulated with CMV-infected fibroblast lysates at 8 to 10 ug/mL. Responding CD4+ T cells were sorted by upregulation of both CD40 ligand and CD69. This specimen was CD4+ T cells sorted from PBMCs after approximately 20-hour stimulation, taken from a patient who received antiretroviral therapy. All receptors derive from an adult woman with HIV who was CMV-seropositive.

V gene TRBV5-1 combines with J gene TRBJ1-6; TRBD1 matches 11 bases. This CDR3 region has 18 residues. Trimming cost V 0 bases and J 8 bases; bases outside gene matches: 10. CDR1 and CDR2 from the germline V gene are SGHRS and YFSETQ. The CDR3 spells CASSLEGQGVFPDSPLHF. CDR3 coding DNA: TGCGCCAGCAGCTTGGAGGGACAGGGGGTTTTCCCCGATTCACCCCTCCACTTT.

V and J are TRBV4-1 and TRBJ1-1, with D maybe TRBD1 (5 bases). V was shortened by 0 bases and J by 5 bases, with 16 bases between the two germline ends. Germline V lookup: CDR1 MGHRA, CDR2 YSYEKL. The CDR3 contains 16 residues. Here the CDR3 reads CASSQDLGTGRTEAFF. The CDR3 DNA follows: TGCGCCAGCAGCCAAGATCTTGGCACAGGACGGACTGAAGCTTTCTTT.

This clone has just a few counts. The rearrangement uses TRBV7-8 and TRBJ1-6, with D uncertain. Germline V gives CDR1 SGHVS, CDR2 FQNEAQ. CDR3 length: 12 residues. V gave up 5 bases and J gave up 6 bases, with 5 bases separating them. Written as DNA, the CDR3 is TGTGCCAGCAGCCCTGTTAATTCACCCCTCCACTTT. Its protein product is CASSPVNSPLHF.